This TCR beta chain was recovered during a study of blood T cell repertoires in COVID-19. Study in general: The United States, Italy and Spain provided the acute and convalescent COVID-19 samples.

V lost 3 bases, J lost 5 bases, and 7 bases lay in between. This CDR3 is built from 11 residues. The germline CDR1 and CDR2 sequences are SQVTM and ANQGSEA. Source study methods: Estimation of nucleated cell counts relied on the amplification of reference gene primers. The repertoire was sequenced with immunoSEQ multiplex PCR; TCRdb's copy has only in-frame clones and lacks some. V and J calls and clone size are given by that table; D and trimming were obtained from the DNA. The sample holds 110,000 or so clones, more than 75% seen once. The source of this sequence is a woman between 40 and 55 years old with acute or convalescent COVID-19. The chain couples TRBV29-1 to TRBJ1-2; D remains ambiguous. Sequencing input: peripheral blood. CDR3 in amino acids: CSVDSGYGYTF. In DNA form, the CDR3 reads TGCAGCGTTGATTCGGGATATGGCTACACCTTC.